This record covers a single TCR beta chain. The antigen is not known. This record comes from a study of T cells in localized non-small cell lung cancer. This table comes from immunoSEQ multiplex PCR, and its TCRdb copy is limited to in-frame clones, with some not included. Of 40,000 or so clones in the sample, 82% were seen once. Trimming removed 6 bases from V and 5 bases from J, with 13 bases in between. The V gene's germline CDR1 is SGHAT and CDR2 FQNNGV. This CDR3 region has 13 residues. Study-level findings and limits: Uninvolved adjacent lung, not tumor, had the highest T cell clonality. The study sequenced only one region of the tumor. As a result, intratumor heterogeneity could not be excluded and remains possible.

The sample here was peripheral blood, taken before any cancer treatment. The chain links TRBV11-2 to TRBJ2-5; the D is unclear. The receptor's source is an older male donor with stage III squamous cell lung carcinoma. The CDR3 reads CASRRSGVETQYF. For the CDR3, the DNA is TGTGCCAGCAGACGGAGTGGGGTGGAGACCCAGTACTTC.